The next 25 T cell receptor beta chains were all read from a single sample in a study of shared clonotypes between healthy human individuals (dated by TCRdb to the early 2020s). Library construction relied on the immunoSEQ multiplex PCR assay. Not all clones reach the TCRdb copy of this immuneACCESS table, which keeps in-frame sequences only. Checked studies attribute under half of the gap to unresolved V genes and leave the rest unexplained. This sample has a few million clones in its table, and 80% to 95% of those were observed once. About 0.41% of the sample goes to the ten largest clones. Sequenced sample: naive CD4+ T cells from PBMCs. The cell subset or site label for this specimen denotes: CD45RA+ positively selected. The receptors were gathered from a man aged 18 to 35 in good health. Some clones in this sample may be carry-over from other donors' samples.

The chain couples TRBV4-2 to TRBJ1-2; a possible D gene is TRBD1 (6 bases). The CDR3 is 16 amino acids. Per the germline V gene, CDR1 is LGHNA and CDR2 is YNFKEQ. The germline V and J ends were trimmed by 3 bases and 4 bases, with 18 bases remaining between them. CDR3 nucleotide sequence: TGTGCCAGCAGCCAGGTAAAGCAGGGGCTGGGCTATGGCTACACCTTC. Its protein product is CASSQVKQGLGYGYTF.

This clone appeared once. The V gene is TRBV7-2, the J gene TRBJ2-7; TRBD2 aligns across 15 bases. The germline gives CDR1 SGHTA, CDR2 FQGNSA. The CDR3 extends over 18 amino acids. The V and J ends lost 3 bases and 6 bases, in that order; junction bases with no gene match: 12. The CDR3 DNA is TGTGCCAGCAGCTTCGGACTAGCGGGAGGGCCAAGAGTAGGCGAGCAGTACTTC. It translates to CASSFGLAGGPRVGEQYF. Full variable domain (missing parts from reference TRBV7-2 and TRBJ2-7): GAGVSQSPSNKVTEKGKDVELRCDPISGHTALYWYRQSLGQGLEFLIYFQGNSAPDKSGLPSDRFSAERTGGSVSTLTIQRTQQEDSAVYLCASSFGLAGGPRVGEQYFGPGTRLTVT.

In this sample, this clone turned up a few times. The V gene is TRBV18, the J gene TRBJ2-1, with a weak D call TRBD2 (5 bases). The germline V and J ends were trimmed by 0 bases and 8 bases, with 5 bases remaining between them. This CDR3 has 12 residues. Germline loops: CDR1 KGHSH, CDR2 LQKENI. Here the CDR3 reads CASSPPRDEQFF. The CDR3, as DNA: TGTGCCAGCTCACCACCGAGGGATGAGCAGTTCTTC. The variable domain in full, with the rest retrieved from reference TRBV18 and TRBJ2-1, is NAGVMQNPRHLVRRRGQEARLRCSPMKGHSHVYWYRQLPEEGLKFMVYLQKENIIDESGMPKERFSAEFPKEGPSILRIQQVVRGDSAAYFCASSPPRDEQFFGPGTRLTVL.

This sequence joins TRBV5-8 and TRBJ1-5, with no clear D. The germline V gene has CDR1 SGHTS and CDR2 YDEGEE. This CDR3 spans 15 amino acids. Trimming took 1 base from V and 0 from J, leaving 8 bases between them. CDR3 DNA sequence: TGTGCCAGCAGCTTGCGGGCCCGTAGCAATCAGCCCCAGCATTTT. It specifies CASSLRARSNQPQHF.

This chain joins TRBV28 and TRBJ1-2; D unresolved. Germline CDR1 MDHEN, CDR2 SYDVKM. V dropped 3 bases and J dropped 0 bases, with 17 bases sitting between them. CDR3 size: 17 residues. CDR3 protein: CASSFSRARPTNYGYTF. CDR3 nucleotides: TGTGCCAGCAGTTTCTCTCGGGCCCGCCCCACTAACTATGGCTACACCTTC.

The chain uses TRBV13 and TRBJ2-5, with TRBD1 matching 11 bases. CDR1 is PRHDT, CDR2 FYEKMQ, per germline (reference sequence). Trimming removed 5 bases from V and 5 bases from J; junction bases left unmatched: 4. There are 14 residues in the CDR3. CDR3 bases: TGTGCCAGCAGCCGGGGACAGGGGGTGGAGACCCAGTACTTC. Encoded protein: CASSRGQGVETQYF.

The gene calls are TRBV11-2 and TRBJ2-7, with 9 bases identical to TRBD1. This CDR3 has 15 amino acids. Germline values: CDR1 SGHAT, CDR2 FQNNGV. Trimming at V came to 5 bases and at J to 1 base, leaving 6 bases not matched to a gene. CDR3 protein: CASSTPGQGSYEQYF. CDR3 sequence (DNA): TGTGCCAGCAGCACACCAGGACAGGGGTCCTACGAGCAGTACTTC. The entire variable domain, with the rest obtained from reference TRBV11-2 and TRBJ2-7, is as follows: EAGVAQSPRYKIIEKRQSVAFWCNPISGHATLYWYQQILGQGPKLLIQFQNNGVVDDSQLPKDRFSAERLKGVDSTLKIQPAKLEDSAVYLCASSTPGQGSYEQYFGPGTRLTVT.

The V and J genes are TRBV9 and TRBJ1-2, with D perhaps TRBD1 (5 bases). The length of the CDR3 is 16 residues. Between the trimmed V and J ends, which lost 4 bases and 3 bases, there was a span of 19 bases. From germline, CDR1 is SGDLS and CDR2 YYNGEE. As DNA, the CDR3 is TGTGCCAGCAGCCGCGCCCCGGGACCAGAGGACTATGGCTACACCTTC. Amino acids: CASSRAPGPEDYGYTF.

The chain has TRBV18 and TRBJ1-1, with 7 bases identical to TRBD1. The CDR3 has 16 amino acids. Germline assignment: CDR1 KGHSH and CDR2 LQKENI. The V gene end was trimmed by 5 bases and the J gene end by 0 bases; junction bases not matched to a gene: 9. The CDR3 protein is CASSAQGLGLNTEAFF. CDR3 DNA sequence: TGTGCCAGCTCAGCACAGGGGTTGGGATTGAACACTGAAGCTTTCTTT.

This rearrangement joins TRBV5-1 to TRBJ2-1; the match to TRBD1 covers 9 bases. This CDR3 contains 14 residues. After removal of 8 bases from V and 6 bases from J, the junction contained 9 bases not matched to a gene. Germline V CDR1 and CDR2: SGHRS, YFSETQ. The CDR3 coding sequence is TGCGCCAGTGGAACAGGGGGCAAGAGCAATGAGCAGTTCTTC. Residues: CASGTGGKSNEQFF.

J is TRBJ2-7 and V is TRBV7-6; TRBD1 agrees at 7 bases. Germline lookup yields CDR1 SGHVS and CDR2 FNYEAQ. Trimming at V came to 3 bases and at J to 4 bases, leaving 6 bases not matched to a gene. The CDR3 consists of 14 residues. The CDR3 DNA sequence: TGTGCCAGCAGCTTGGAAGGGGGCGCTTACGAGCAGTACTTC. Its protein product is CASSLEGGAYEQYF.

This clone appeared a single time. The chain links TRBV7-3 to TRBJ1-5; D is unresolved. Trimming left V 2 bases short and J 2 bases short, with 7 bases between. The CDR3 sequence is 14 residues long. The V gene's germline CDR1 is SGHTA and CDR2 FQGTGA. The CDR3 loop is CASSLGKGNQPQHF. In DNA form, the CDR3 reads TGTGCCAGCAGCTTAGGGAAGGGCAATCAGCCCCAGCATTTT.

The chain carries TRBV6-1 and TRBJ1-2; maybe TRBD1 (5 bases). The germline V and J ends were trimmed by 8 bases and 1 base, with 17 bases remaining between them. This CDR3 is built from 15 residues. In germline, CDR1 is MNHNS, CDR2 SASEGT. This CDR3 is CASRGGAADNYGYTF. CDR3 in DNA: TGTGCCAGCCGTGGGGGAGCCGCGGATAACTATGGCTACACCTTC.

For this clone: The sample holds other DNA sequences that translate to the same CDR3. This chain connects TRBV30 to TRBJ1-2, with D possibly matching TRBD1 (6 bases). CDR3 length: 13 amino acids. From germline, CDR1 is GTSNPN and CDR2 SVGIG (reference sequence). V lost 1 base to trimming and J lost 4 bases, with 10 bases between them. The DNA for the CDR3 is TGTGCCTGGAGTGGTGGCAGGGGCTATGGCTACACCTTC. It codes for CAWSGGRGYGYTF.

This clone has only one observation. The genes are TRBV18 and TRBJ2-3; D is unclear. Trimming left V 0 bases short and J 14 bases short, with 15 bases between. This CDR3 is built from 13 residues. The germline V gene has CDR1 KGHSH and CDR2 LQKENI. CDR3 DNA: TGTGCCAGCTCACCACCGGTACCCCAGAGACCGTATTTT. The encoded protein is CASSPPVPQRPYF.

The rearrangement links TRBV6-1 to TRBJ1-5; D gene ambiguous. V was clipped by 2 bases and J by 3 bases, with 14 bases between them. The germline V gene has CDR1 MNHNS and CDR2 SASEGT. This CDR3 comprises 16 residues. The CDR3 DNA follows: TGTGCCAGCAGTGAATGGGTCCCCAGCGACAATCAGCCCCAGCATTTT. Translating gives CASSEWVPSDNQPQHF.

In regard to this clone: The same CDR3 is also encoded by other DNA sequences in this sample. This chain uses TRBV10-3 with TRBJ2-5, with D possibly being TRBD2 (6 bases). CDR3 size: 13 residues. V gave up 6 bases and J gave up 2 bases, with 10 bases separating them. CDR1 is ENHRY and CDR2 is SYGVKD in the germline V gene. The CDR3 nucleotides read TGTGCCATCAGCGAAGCGGGTCAAGAGACCCAGTACTTC. Protein product: CAISEAGQETQYF.

J is TRBJ1-2 and V is TRBV27; 7 bases are shared with TRBD1. The germline V gene has CDR1 MNHEY and CDR2 SMNVEV (reference sequence). The CDR3 has 15 residues. Trimming at V came to 8 bases and at J to 4 bases, leaving 13 bases not matched to a gene. CDR3 protein: CASSFWTGTTYGYTF. The CDR3 nucleotides are TGTGCCAGCTCCTTTTGGACAGGAACAACCTATGGCTACACCTTC.

This chain uses TRBV7-2 with TRBJ2-1, with 9 bases fitting TRBD2. The CDR3 length is 15 residues. Germline V gene data show CDR1 as SGHTA and CDR2 as FQGNSA. V shed 5 bases and J 7 bases; nucleotides not matched to a gene: 9. CDR3 sequence: CASSPSGTSFNEQFF. DNA for the CDR3: TGTGCCAGCAGCCCCTCCGGGACTAGCTTTAATGAGCAGTTCTTC.

The J gene is TRBJ2-7, the V gene TRBV5-4; possibly TRBD2 for D (6 bases). V shed 2 bases and J shed 4 bases, with 16 bases lying between them. The germline V gene encodes CDR1 SGHNT and CDR2 YYREEE (reference sequence). The CDR3 has 15 amino acids. The DNA for the CDR3 is TGTGCCAGCAGCTTCCCGGGACTCGAGAGGTACGAGCAGTACTTC. Amino acids: CASSFPGLERYEQYF.

The CDR3 here is CAWSTRGSGYTF. CDR3 nucleotides: TGTGCCTGGAGTACGAGGGGGTCCGGCTACACCTTC. The V gene is TRBV30, the J gene TRBJ1-2; perhaps TRBD1 as D (6 bases). This CDR3 is 12 amino acids long. CDR1 GTSNPN and CDR2 SVGIG come from the germline V gene (reference sequence). The V gene lost 2 bases and the J gene lost 8 bases, with 12 bases spanning the gap. Full variable domain (rest looked up from reference TRBV30 and TRBJ1-2): SQTIHQWPATLVQPVGSPLSLECTVEGTSNPNLYWYRQAAGRGLQLLFYSVGIGQISSEVPQNLSASRPQDRQFILSSKKLLLSDSGFYLCAWSTRGSGYTFGSGTRLTVV.

V and J are TRBV15 and TRBJ1-3; possible D gene TRBD1, 5 bases. Germline-derived CDR1 and CDR2 are LNHNV and YYDKDF (reference sequence). CDR3 length equals 16 residues. V lost 1 base, J lost 0 bases, and 10 bases lay in between. The CDR3 protein is CATSRGQGLSGNTIYF. CDR3 nucleotide sequence: TGTGCCACCAGCAGAGGTCAGGGCCTCTCTGGAAACACCATATATTTT.

The chain couples TRBV25-1 to TRBJ1-4; possible D gene TRBD1, 6 bases. This CDR3 has 15 amino acids. V was trimmed by 2 bases and J by 0 bases, leaving 7 bases between them. The germline CDR1 and CDR2 sequences are MGHDK and SYGVNS. In DNA, the CDR3 is TGTGCCAGCAGTGAACAGGGGACAACTAATGAAAAACTGTTTTTT. It translates to CASSEQGTTNEKLFF.

This rearrangement joins TRBV5-1 to TRBJ2-2, with TRBD2 identical over 7 bases. Per germline, CDR1 SGHRS and CDR2 YFSETQ. The length of the CDR3 is 18 residues. Unmatched junction bases numbered 17, after V lost 4 bases and J lost 5 bases. The CDR3 coding sequence is TGCGCCAGCAGCCTGCAAGGAGGTGCGGGAGTGGATACCGGGGAGCTGTTTTTT. Protein sequence: CASSLQGGAGVDTGELFF.

The V gene is TRBV5-6, the J gene TRBJ1-5; D is possibly TRBD1 (6 bases). V lost 3 bases, J lost 0 bases, and 10 bases lay in between. The CDR3 has 15 residues. The V gene's germline CDR1 is SGHDT and CDR2 YYEEEE. CDR3 sequence (DNA): TGTGCCAGCAGCTATCTGGGGGCTAGCAATCAGCCCCAGCATTTT. Translation: CASSYLGASNQPQHF.